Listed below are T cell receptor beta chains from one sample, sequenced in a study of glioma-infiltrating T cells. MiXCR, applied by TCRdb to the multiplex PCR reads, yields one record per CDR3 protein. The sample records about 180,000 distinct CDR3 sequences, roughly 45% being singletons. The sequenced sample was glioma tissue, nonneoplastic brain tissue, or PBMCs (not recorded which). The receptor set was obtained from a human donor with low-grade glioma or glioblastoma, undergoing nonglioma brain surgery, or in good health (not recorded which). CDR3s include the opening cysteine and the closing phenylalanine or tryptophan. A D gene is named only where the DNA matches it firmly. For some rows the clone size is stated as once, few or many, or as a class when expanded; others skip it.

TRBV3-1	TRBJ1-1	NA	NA	CASSHTLRDGPIDTEAFF	TGTGCCAGCAGCCATACCCTCAGGGATGGTCCTATCGACACTGAAGCTTTCTTT
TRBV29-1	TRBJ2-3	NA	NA	CTVARDTDTQYF	TGCACCGTGGCCCGGGACACAGATACGCAGTATTTT
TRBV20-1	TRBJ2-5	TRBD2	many	CSGSRVSGRSETQYF	TGCAGTGGTTCAAGGGTTAGCGGGAGAAGTGAGACCCAGTACTTC
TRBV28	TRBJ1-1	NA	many	CASSAPENTEAFF	TGTGCCAGCAGTGCTCCGGAGAACACTGAAGCTTTCTTT
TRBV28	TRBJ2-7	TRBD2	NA	CASSLNAGGPRTYEQYF	TGTGCCAGCAGTTTGAATGCGGGAGGGCCCAGGACCTACGAGCAGTACTTC
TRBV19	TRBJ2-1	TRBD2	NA	CASSIRPAGYYNEQFF	TGTGCCAGTAGTATTCGGCCAGCGGGATACTACAATGAGCAGTTCTTC
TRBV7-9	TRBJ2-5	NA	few	CASSPTNQETQYF	TGTGCCAGCAGCCCGACAAACCAAGAGACCCAGTACTTC
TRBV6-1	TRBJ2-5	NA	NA	CASSIGRGSETQYF	TGTGCCAGCAGTATCGGGCGGGGAAGCGAGACCCAGTACTTC
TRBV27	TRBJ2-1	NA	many	CASSLNLARNEQFF	TGTGCCAGCAGTTTAAATTTGGCGAGGAATGAGCAGTTCTTC
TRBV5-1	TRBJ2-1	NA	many	CASSIGANEQFF	TGCGCCAGCAGTATCGGGGCTAATGAGCAGTTCTTC
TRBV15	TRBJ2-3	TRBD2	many	CATSRRAGEGDTQYF	TGTGCCACCAGCAGGCGAGCGGGAGAAGGAGATACGCAGTATTTT
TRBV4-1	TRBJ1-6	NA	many	CASSQLFGGRDSPLHF	TGCGCCAGCAGCCAACTGTTTGGGGGGCGGGATTCACCCCTCCACTTT
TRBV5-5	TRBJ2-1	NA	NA	CASSSISYNEQFF	TGTGCCAGCAGCTCAATTTCCTACAATGAGCAGTTCTTC
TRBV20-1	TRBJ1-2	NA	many	CSARPRIQGPYGYTF	TGCAGTGCTAGACCCCGGATCCAGGGCCCTTATGGCTACACCTTC
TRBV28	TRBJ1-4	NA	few	CASGIPRNEKLFF	TGTGCCAGCGGTATCCCCCGAAATGAAAAACTGTTTTTT
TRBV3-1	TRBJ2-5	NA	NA	CASSQDPGPETQYF	TGTGCCAGCAGCCAAGATCCGGGACCAGAGACCCAGTACTTC
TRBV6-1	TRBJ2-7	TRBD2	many	CASSGTSGTIDEQYF	TGTGCCAGCAGTGGGACTAGCGGGACCATAGACGAGCAGTACTTC